The rows below give T cell receptor beta chains drawn from one sample of a study. TCRdb independently ran MiXCR on the RT-PCR reads; one entry per CDR3 protein. The sample has around 700,000 distinct CDR3 sequences; 14% are singletons. The source material was memory CD4+ T cells from blood. The origin of the receptors is a female donor in good health, serving as a healthy control. Each CDR3 is given without its conserved first and last residue.

v_gene: TRBV20-1
CDR3aa: SAGRLAGTEAF

v_gene: TRBV27
CDR3aa: ASRVHGTSYTQY

v_gene: TRBV7-8
CDR3aa: ASSEQPGGYNEQF

v_gene: TRBV7-9
CDR3aa: ASSWGNVGQETQY

v_gene: TRBV20-1
CDR3aa: SAKVKLNEQF

v_gene: TRBV6-2/TRBV6-3
CDR3aa: ASSKGPLMYEQY

v_gene: TRBV10-3
CDR3aa: AIIGRVRSGNTIY

v_gene: TRBV6-1
CDR3aa: ASRDTTYEQY

v_gene: TRBV6-6
CDR3aa: ASSIPGQHNNEQF

v_gene: TRBV12-3/TRBV12-4
CDR3aa: ASSSGTGGGGNQPQH

v_gene: TRBV4-2
CDR3aa: ASSHRGRNYEQY

v_gene: TRBV28
CDR3aa: ASSSGFSAIYEQY

v_gene: TRBV2
CDR3aa: ASRIREANYGYT

v_gene: TRBV7-9
CDR3aa: ASRGDGTYNEQF

v_gene: TRBV18
CDR3aa: ASSPPDSRNTEAF

v_gene: TRBV5-1
CDR3aa: ASSVVTGHNEQF

v_gene: TRBV5-1
CDR3aa: ASSRGQGRTNEKLF

v_gene: TRBV10-3
CDR3aa: AISESGQPSNTIY

v_gene: TRBV20-1
CDR3aa: SARDRIRGMNTEAF

v_gene: TRBV10-3
CDR3aa: AISILAGEDTGELF

v_gene: TRBV20-1
CDR3aa: SAPDSRARGTNEKLF

v_gene: TRBV7-6
CDR3aa: ASSSFRQRASYEQY

v_gene: TRBV12-3/TRBV12-4
CDR3aa: ASRGTGSSGNTIY

v_gene: TRBV29-1
CDR3aa: SVEVSWRGDNEQF

v_gene: TRBV5-1
CDR3aa: ASSQTTSTYEQY

v_gene: TRBV29-1
CDR3aa: SVGLGETEAF

v_gene: TRBV4-3
CDR3aa: ASSPILAGGRTDTQY

v_gene: TRBV7-2
CDR3aa: ASSPPNSQETQY

v_gene: TRBV9
CDR3aa: ASSVRLAGSNEQF

v_gene: TRBV11-2
CDR3aa: ASSVRQGTKNIQY

v_gene: TRBV7-2
CDR3aa: ASSLVRLVISDTQY

v_gene: TRBV7-3
CDR3aa: ASSLMGTSQEQF

v_gene: TRBV9
CDR3aa: ASSRTDYEQY

v_gene: TRBV6-2/TRBV6-3
CDR3aa: ASSYSGLNEKLF

v_gene: TRBV20-1
CDR3aa: SASGIRTTYNEQF

v_gene: TRBV6-5
CDR3aa: ASSPSASGSYEQY

v_gene: TRBV7-2
CDR3aa: ASSLVGGSRSKQF

v_gene: TRBV10-3
CDR3aa: AISDGGETQY

v_gene: TRBV5-6
CDR3aa: ASRGLQGDYGYT

v_gene: TRBV5-1
CDR3aa: ASSLRTGTFYGYT

v_gene: TRBV20-1
CDR3aa: SVKTGSQAF

v_gene: TRBV7-2
CDR3aa: ASSLALDRGVIPGELF

v_gene: TRBV24-1
CDR3aa: ATSDPGTDGYT

v_gene: TRBV30
CDR3aa: AWGTGAGNTIY

v_gene: TRBV28
CDR3aa: ASSFDTVYGYT

v_gene: TRBV7-2
CDR3aa: ASSLARGAEQF

v_gene: TRBV6-1
CDR3aa: ASSAAGHSEKLF

v_gene: TRBV20-1
CDR3aa: SARDGDRGHQPQH

v_gene: TRBV5-1
CDR3aa: ASSSGTAEDYGYT